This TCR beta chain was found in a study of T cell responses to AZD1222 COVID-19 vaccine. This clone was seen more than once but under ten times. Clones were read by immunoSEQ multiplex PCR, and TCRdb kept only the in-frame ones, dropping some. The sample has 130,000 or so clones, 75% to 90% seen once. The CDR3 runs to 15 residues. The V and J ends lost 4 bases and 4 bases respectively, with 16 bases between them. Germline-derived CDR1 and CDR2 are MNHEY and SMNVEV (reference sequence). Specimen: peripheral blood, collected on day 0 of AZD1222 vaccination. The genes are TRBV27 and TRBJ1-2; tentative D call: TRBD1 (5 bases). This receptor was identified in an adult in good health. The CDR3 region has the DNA TGTGCCAGCAGTTCCACTGTGAGGGGAAGCTATGGCTACACCTTC. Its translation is CASSSTVRGSYGYTF.